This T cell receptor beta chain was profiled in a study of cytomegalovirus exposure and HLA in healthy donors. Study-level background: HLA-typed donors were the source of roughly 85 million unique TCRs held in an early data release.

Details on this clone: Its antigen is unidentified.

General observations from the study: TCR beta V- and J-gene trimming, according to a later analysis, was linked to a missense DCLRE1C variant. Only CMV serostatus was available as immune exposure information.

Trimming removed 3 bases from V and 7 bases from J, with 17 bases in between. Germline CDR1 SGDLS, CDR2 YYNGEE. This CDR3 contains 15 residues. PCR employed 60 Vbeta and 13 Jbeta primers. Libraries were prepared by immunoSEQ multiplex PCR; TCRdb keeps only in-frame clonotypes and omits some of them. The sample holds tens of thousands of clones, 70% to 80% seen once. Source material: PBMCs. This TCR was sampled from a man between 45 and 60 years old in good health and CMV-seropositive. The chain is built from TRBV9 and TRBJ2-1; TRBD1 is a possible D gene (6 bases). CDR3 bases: TGTGCCAGCAGCGGGCGAGGGGGTAGTGGGAATGAGCAGTTCTTC. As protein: CASSGRGGSGNEQFF.